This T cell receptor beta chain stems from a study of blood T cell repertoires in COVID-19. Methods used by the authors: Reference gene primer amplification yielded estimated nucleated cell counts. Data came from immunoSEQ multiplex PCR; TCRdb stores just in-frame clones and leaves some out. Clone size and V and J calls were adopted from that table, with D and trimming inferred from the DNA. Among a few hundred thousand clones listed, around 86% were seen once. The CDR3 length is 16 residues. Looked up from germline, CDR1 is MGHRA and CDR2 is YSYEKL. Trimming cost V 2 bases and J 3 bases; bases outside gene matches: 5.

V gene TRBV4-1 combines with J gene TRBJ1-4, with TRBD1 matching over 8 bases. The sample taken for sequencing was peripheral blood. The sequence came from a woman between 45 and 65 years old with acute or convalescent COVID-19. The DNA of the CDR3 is TGCGCCAGCAGCCAAACAGGGGGTAATCCTAATGAAAAACTGTTTTTT. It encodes CASSQTGGNPNEKLFF.